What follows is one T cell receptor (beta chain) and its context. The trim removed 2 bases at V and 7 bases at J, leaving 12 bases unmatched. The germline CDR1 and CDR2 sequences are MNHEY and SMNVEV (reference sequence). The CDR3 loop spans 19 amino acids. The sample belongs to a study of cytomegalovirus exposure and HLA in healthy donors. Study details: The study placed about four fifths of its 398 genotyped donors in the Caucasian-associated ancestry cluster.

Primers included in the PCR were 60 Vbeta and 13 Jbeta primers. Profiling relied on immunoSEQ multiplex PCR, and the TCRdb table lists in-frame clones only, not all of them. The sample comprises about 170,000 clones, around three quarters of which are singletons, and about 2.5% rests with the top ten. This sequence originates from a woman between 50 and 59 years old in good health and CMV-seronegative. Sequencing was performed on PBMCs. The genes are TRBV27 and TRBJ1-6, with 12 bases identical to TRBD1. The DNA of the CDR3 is TGTGCCAGCAGTTTAAGGGGAACCGGGACAGGGGGCGGGAATTCACCCCTCCACTTT. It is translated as CASSLRGTGTGGGNSPLHF.